This TCR beta chain came from a study of T cells expressing NK-cell markers. The wider study: TCR beta repertoires came from sorted CD3+CD56+NKG2C+, CD3+CD56+NKG2C- and CD3+CD56-NKG2C+ T cells. Notes on the study in general: Dominant NKG2C+ clonotypes made up about 1.0-7.5% of CD8+ T cells in more than 5 donors.

With respect to this clonotype: Antigen: not known.

One entry per CDR3 protein, without DNA, is what TCRdb gives after re-calling the 5' RACE reads. The listing records 350,000 to 400,000 distinct CDR3 sequences. Per germline, CDR1 SGHDT and CDR2 YYEEEE. The CDR3 contains 13 residues. The V call is TRBV5-6, the J call TRBJ2-7. The source material was blood T cells: a sorted CD56 or NKG2C T cell subset, CD4+ or CD8+ T cells, or bulk PBMC T cells (not recorded which). This clonotype originated in a woman between 50 and 59 years old in good health. The chain's CDR3 is CASSFSATGEQYF.